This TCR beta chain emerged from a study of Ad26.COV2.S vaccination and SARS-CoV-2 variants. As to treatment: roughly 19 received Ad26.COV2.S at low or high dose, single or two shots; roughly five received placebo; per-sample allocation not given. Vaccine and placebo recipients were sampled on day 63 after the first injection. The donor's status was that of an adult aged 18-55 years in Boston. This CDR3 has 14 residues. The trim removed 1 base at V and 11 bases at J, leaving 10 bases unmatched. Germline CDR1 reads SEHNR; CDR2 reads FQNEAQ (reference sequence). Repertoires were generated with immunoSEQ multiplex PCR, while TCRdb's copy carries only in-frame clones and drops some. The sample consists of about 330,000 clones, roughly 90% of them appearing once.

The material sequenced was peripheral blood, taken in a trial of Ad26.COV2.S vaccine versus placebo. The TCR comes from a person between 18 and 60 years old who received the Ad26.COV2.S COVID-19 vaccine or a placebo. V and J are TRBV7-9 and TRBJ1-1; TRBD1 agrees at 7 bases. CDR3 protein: CASSLVEGGQDAFF. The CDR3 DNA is TGTGCCAGCAGCTTAGTGGAGGGAGGACAGGATGCTTTCTTT. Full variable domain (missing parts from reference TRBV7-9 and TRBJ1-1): DTGVSQNPRHKITKRGQNVTFRCDPISEHNRLYWYRQTLGQGPEFLTYFQNEAQLEKSRLLSDRFSAERPKGSFSTLEIQRTEQGDSAMYLCASSLVEGGQDAFFGQGTRLTVV.